This TCR beta chain was observed in a study of vaccination and CD4 T cells after COVID-19 (dated by TCRdb to between 2021 and 2024). Regarding the study in general: Convalescent patients had a positive SARS-CoV-2 result on nasal swab PCR, and of these patients, some ten had mild disease and one had severe disease. Six males and four females were included in the convalescent cohort, with two Hispanic individuals, seven Caucasians, two Asians and one multiracial person represented. Participants got two doses of the Pfizer-BioNTech BNT162b2 vaccine (n=8) or two doses of the Moderna mRNA-1273 vaccine (n=2). Post-COVID blood samples were collected from convalescent patients a median of around 100 days after diagnosis, with a range of roughly 35 to 161 days. Post-vaccine blood samples were collected a median of about 11 weeks after the second vaccine dose, ranging from roughly 12 to 250 days. Overlapping spike peptide pools from SARS-CoV-2 and from the common cold coronaviruses HCoV-NL63, HCoV-OC43 and HCoV-229E were used as culture stimuli. As controls, cultures received a CEFX viral epitope pool (the positive control), an HIV-1 Nef peptide pool (the negative control), or no peptide at all. In roughly 11 COVID-19 convalescent patients and a few infection-naive healthy vaccine recipients, the spike-specific CD4+ TCR repertoire before mRNA vaccination was compared with the repertoire after mRNA vaccination. Results the study describes overall, beyond this receptor: The median count of SARS-CoV-2-reactive clonotypes went up from approximately 22 after infection to a few dozen after vaccination, although the change was not significant. Among convalescent patients, a median about 90% of the SARS-CoV-2-reactive clones seen after vaccination appeared only after vaccination, which suggests priming specific to the vaccine. Relatively few convalescent patients were included in the study, and early timepoints after natural infection were not analyzed. Nearly all vaccine-specific clones in convalescent patients (304 of 307) were mono-reactive for SARS-CoV-2 spike rather than cross-reactive with common cold coronaviruses.

Receptors were amplified or captured by PCR. TCR sequencing of DNA from cultured CD4+ T cells used the Oncomine TCR Beta short-read assay at the Johns Hopkins FTIC core. The QIAamp micro DNA kit was used to extract genomic DNA from the cultured CD4+ T cells. The Oncomine TCR Beta libraries from cultured CD4+ T cells were pooled using unique dual indexes and then sequenced on an Illumina iSeq 100. Under the source paper's analysis protocol: Non-productive sequences were removed, and CDR3s not starting with C, not ending with F or W, or shorter than 7 amino acids were discarded. The MANAFEST web application identified antigen-specific clonotypes by comparing peptide-stimulated wells against reference wells and other culture wells. Positive clones required FDR below 0.05, an odds ratio above 5, and productive frequency above 0.1% in at least two of three replicate wells. A clonotype was classed as cross-reactive if the clonotype showed significant expansion both in SARS-CoV-2 spike wells and in at least one common cold coronavirus spike condition. Levenshtein distances (stringdist) and unrooted phylogenetic trees (ape) in R version 3.6.1 were used to assess CDR3 homology. TCRdb passed the public sequencing reads through fastp at Q25 and MiXCR, retaining productive beta sequences. Each entry merges the rows of one CDR3 protein and shows their most common DNA and genes. The authors' filters were not applied to this entry. This sample lists under 20,000 distinct CDR3 sequences; roughly 46% were detected once. The top ten hold around 2.9% of the sample.

V lost 6 bases and J lost 7 bases; the stretch between them is 10 bases long. From its cysteine to its phenylalanine, the CDR3 spans 12 amino acids. Here the CDR3 DNA is all that survives: 36 bases in frame from base 1. CDR1 MNHEY and CDR2 SVGEGT are derived from the germline V gene. The meaning of the sample's treatment or condition label: roughly 10-day PBMC culture with coronavirus spike peptide pools or control peptides (ViraFEST assay). To expand antigen-specific T cells with peptide pools and then pick out the expanded clonotypes through TCR sequencing, the study relied on the ViraFEST assay. The convalescent patients' positive SARS-CoV-2 PCR tests fell between March and December 2020, which was before the Alpha, Beta and Delta variants emerged in the United States. Each well held about 2 million PBMCs cultured in IMDM containing roughly 5% human AB serum and approximately 10 IU/ml IL-2, with roughly 10 ug/ml peptide pools added. Half of the culture medium was replaced with fresh IL-2-containing medium on days 3 and 7. CD4+ T cells were isolated after about 10 days of culture through negative selection using the EasySep CD4+ T cell isolation kit. Ficoll-Paque Plus gradient centrifugation was used to isolate PBMCs from whole blood, and the isolated PBMCs were then either used fresh or cryopreserved at -140C. In general, triplicate wells were set up for every culture condition.

This clonotype was seen a handful of times. No cognate antigen has been identified for it. There are no base qualities to consult, and no much larger clone falls within one base. The source of this sequence is a human donor who had recovered from COVID-19. Recombination connected TRBV6-2 or TRBV6-3 to TRBJ1-5; no D gene can be assigned with confidence. Sequencing was performed on CD4+ T cells from blood, cultured in vitro, taken after SARS-CoV-2 vaccination. The CDR3 in this case is CASRRREQPQHF. The bases are TGTGCCAGCAGACGCCGGGAACAGCCCCAGCATTTT.